Given below is one T cell receptor (beta chain) in context. Its specific antigen is unknown. No base-level quality is on record; no much larger clone is a single base apart. TCRbeta CDR3 regions were amplified from genomic DNA using the immunoSEQ Assay, a bias-controlled multiplex PCR. The source study handled its data this way. Within the assay, amplification of reference gene primers was used to estimate how many nucleated cells each sample contained. To quantify the absolute abundance of each unique TCRbeta CDR3 rearrangement, sequence reads were collapsed and filtered. For each sample, productive Simpson clonality was calculated as the square root of Simpson's diversity index across productive rearrangements. This is the immuneACCESS table as TCRdb keeps it, with only in-frame sequences that have V and J called. A part of the clones is gone; compared with another copy, unresolved V genes explain less than half, and the rest is unexplained. V, J and clone size are taken as reported in that table, and D and trimming were inferred from the DNA itself. This sample gives 200,000 to 300,000 clones in total; around 90% of them show up just once. The ten top clones hold 0.99% of the sample.

This sample was taken from a study of blood T cell repertoires in COVID-19 (TCRdb year 2020). Turning to the overall study: Samples from collaborators originated in the United States, Italy and Spain and spanned both the acute and convalescent phases of COVID-19. Samples were obtained from the ongoing ImmuneRACE study (first 160 participants) and from over 1,000 subjects provided by 6 global collaborators. The repertoires were made available in a free public database intended to serve as a resource for research on the immune response to SARS-CoV-2. The dataset comprised deeply sampled blood TCRbeta repertoires from subjects exposed to, actively infected with, or recovered from COVID-19. The material from the prospective study consisted of cDNA or gDNA derived from T cells, B-cell-depleted T cells, or PBMCs. HLA class I and class II types, where available, came from metadata supplied by the sample provider rather than from assay-based typing. A de-identified subject ID, COVID-19 status, age in years and sex were almost always included in the sample metadata. Study-wide conclusions, independent of this receptor: How much clinical and demographic metadata was included differed by source and by participant, and the metadata was provided uncurated.

The V end loses 4 bases and the J end loses 3 bases, and a stretch of 10 bases separates them. The CDR3 runs 14 amino acids, cysteine and phenylalanine included. Just the 42-base CDR3 DNA is kept, in frame starting at base 1. In the germline V gene, CDR1 corresponds to MGHDK and CDR2 to SYGVNS. Another Seattle source contributed samples from volunteer blood donors who had recovered from COVID-19. Collaborating institutions collected whole blood in K2EDTA tubes following their own protocols. Collaborator samples were shipped for TCRbeta analysis as frozen whole blood, isolated PBMCs, or DNA extracted from either sample type.

This chain joins TRBV25-1 to TRBJ2-1, and perhaps TRBD1 as D gene, on 5 matching bases. Input material: peripheral blood. The receptor was isolated from a woman aged 40 to 50 who had recovered from COVID-19. The bases are TGTGCCAGCAGTGTCCAGGGCAGCTACAATGAGCAGTTCTTC. Its protein reads: CASSVQGSYNEQFF.